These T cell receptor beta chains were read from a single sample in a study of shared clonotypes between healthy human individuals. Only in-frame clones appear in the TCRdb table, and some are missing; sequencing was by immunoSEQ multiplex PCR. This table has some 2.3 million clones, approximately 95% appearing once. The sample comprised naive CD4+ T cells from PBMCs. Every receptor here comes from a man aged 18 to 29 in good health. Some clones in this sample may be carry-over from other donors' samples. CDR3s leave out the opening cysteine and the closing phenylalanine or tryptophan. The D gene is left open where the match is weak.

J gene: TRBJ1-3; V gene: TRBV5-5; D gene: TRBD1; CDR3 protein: ASSLVSGQLNTIY
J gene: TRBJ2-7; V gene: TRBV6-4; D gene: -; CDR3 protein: ASSGSRYEQY
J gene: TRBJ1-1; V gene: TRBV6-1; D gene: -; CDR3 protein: ASRAHVATEAF
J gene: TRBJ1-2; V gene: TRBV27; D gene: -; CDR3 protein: ASSLLPTLRDGYGYT
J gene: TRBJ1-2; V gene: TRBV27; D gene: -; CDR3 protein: ASSLSIRGGDYGYT
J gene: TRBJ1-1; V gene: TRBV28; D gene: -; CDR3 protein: ASSPGGAANTEAF
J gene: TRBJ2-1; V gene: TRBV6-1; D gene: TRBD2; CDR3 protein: ASSETSANRNEQF
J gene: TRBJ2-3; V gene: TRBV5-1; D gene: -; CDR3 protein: ASSLGGAIGISDTDTQY
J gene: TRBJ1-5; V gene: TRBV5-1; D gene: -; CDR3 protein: ASSPVGATHGQPQH
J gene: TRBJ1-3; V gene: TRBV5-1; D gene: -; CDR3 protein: ASSPTAVSGNTIY
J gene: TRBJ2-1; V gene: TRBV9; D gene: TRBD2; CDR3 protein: ASTQSGRAKNEQF
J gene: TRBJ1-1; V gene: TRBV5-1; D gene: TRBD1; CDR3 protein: ASSTGQGNTEAF
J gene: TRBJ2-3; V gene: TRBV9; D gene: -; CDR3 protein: ASSVATSTRVGTDTQY
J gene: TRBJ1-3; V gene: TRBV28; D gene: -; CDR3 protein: ASMGPSGNTIY
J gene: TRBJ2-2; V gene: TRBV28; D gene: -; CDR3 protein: ASSLEVKRGTGELF
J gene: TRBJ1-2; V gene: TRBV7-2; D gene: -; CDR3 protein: ASSARAETNYGYT
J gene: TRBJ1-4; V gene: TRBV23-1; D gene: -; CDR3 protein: ASSLRQNEKLF
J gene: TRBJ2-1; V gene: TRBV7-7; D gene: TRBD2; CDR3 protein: ASSLRLAGGSEGYNEQF
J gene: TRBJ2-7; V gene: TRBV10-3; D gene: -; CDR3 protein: AIRLGQGTTSGAYEQY
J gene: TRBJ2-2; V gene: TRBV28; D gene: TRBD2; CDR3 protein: ASRRGGTGELF
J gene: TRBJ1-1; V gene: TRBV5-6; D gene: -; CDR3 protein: ASSRPSGNTEAF
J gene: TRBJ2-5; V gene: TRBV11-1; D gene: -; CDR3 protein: ASSPTAWGRETQY
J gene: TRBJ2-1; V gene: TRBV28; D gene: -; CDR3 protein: ASSPPARYNEQF
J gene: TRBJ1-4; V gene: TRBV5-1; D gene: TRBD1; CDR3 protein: ASSPRPGGDEKLF
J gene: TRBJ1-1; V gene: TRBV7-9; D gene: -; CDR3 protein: ASSPRTGNTEAF
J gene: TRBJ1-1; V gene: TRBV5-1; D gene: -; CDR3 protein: ASSLVEGAITAEAF
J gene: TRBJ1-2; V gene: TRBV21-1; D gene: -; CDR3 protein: ASRFGGDRAYGYT
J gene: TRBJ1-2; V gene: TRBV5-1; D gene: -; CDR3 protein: ASSDQLGLQIYGYT
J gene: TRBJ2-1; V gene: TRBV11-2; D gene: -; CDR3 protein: ASSLAYTYNEQF
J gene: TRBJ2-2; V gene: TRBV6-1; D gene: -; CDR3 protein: ASSESGTGTGELF
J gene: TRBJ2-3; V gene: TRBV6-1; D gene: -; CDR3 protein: ASSGVADSTDTQY